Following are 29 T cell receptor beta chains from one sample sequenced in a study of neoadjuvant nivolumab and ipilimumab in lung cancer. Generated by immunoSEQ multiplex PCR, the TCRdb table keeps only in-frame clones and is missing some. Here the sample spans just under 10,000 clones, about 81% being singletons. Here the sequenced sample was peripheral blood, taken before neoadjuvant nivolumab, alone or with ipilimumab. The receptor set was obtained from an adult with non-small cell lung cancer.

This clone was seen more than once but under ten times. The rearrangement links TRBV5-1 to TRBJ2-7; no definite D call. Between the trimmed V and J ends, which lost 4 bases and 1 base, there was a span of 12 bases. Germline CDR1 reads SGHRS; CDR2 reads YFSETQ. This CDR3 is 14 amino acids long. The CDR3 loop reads CASSPIGGSYEQYF. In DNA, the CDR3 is TGCGCCAGCAGCCCCATCGGTGGGTCCTACGAGCAGTACTTC.

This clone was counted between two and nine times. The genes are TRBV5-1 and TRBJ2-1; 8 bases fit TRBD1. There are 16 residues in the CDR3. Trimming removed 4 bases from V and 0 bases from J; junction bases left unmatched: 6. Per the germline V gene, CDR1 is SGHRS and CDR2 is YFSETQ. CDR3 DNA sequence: TGCGCCAGCAGCGGGACAGGTGCAAGCTCCTACAATGAGCAGTTCTTC. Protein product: CASSGTGASSYNEQFF.

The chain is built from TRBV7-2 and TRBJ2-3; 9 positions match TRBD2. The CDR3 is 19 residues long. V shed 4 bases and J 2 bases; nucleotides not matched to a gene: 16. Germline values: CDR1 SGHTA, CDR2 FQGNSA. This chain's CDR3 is CASSSYDAGTSYLTDTQYF. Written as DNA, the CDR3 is TGTGCCAGCAGCTCCTATGACGCCGGGACTAGCTACCTCACAGATACGCAGTATTTT.

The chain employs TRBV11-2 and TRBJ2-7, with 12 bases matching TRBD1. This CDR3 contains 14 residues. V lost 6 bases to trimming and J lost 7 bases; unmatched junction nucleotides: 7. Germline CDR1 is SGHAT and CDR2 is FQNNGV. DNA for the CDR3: TGTGCCAGCAGATCCGGGACAGGGGGCAGTGAGCAGTACTTC. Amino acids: CASRSGTGGSEQYF.

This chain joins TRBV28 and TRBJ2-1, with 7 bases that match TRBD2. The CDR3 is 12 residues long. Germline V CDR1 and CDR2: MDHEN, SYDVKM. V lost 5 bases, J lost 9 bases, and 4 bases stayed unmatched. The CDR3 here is CASSPGRGEQFF. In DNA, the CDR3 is TGTGCCAGCAGTCCGGGGAGGGGTGAGCAGTTCTTC. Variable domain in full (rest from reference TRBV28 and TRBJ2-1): DVKVTQSSRYLVKRTGEKVFLECVQDMDHENMFWYRQDPGLGLRLIYFSYDVKMKEKGDIPEGYSVSREKKERFSLILESASTNQTSMYLCASSPGRGEQFFGPGTRLTVL.

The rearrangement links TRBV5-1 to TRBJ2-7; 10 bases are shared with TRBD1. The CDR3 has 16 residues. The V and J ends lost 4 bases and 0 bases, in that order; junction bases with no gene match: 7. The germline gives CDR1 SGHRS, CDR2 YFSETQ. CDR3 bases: TGCGCCAGCAGCGGGGCCCGGGACAGGGGCTCCTACGAGCAGTACTTC. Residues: CASSGARDRGSYEQYF.

CDR3: CVAGRANTEAFF. CDR3 sequence (DNA): TGCGTCGCGGGACGGGCGAACACTGAAGCTTTCTTT. The V call is TRBV29-1, the J call TRBJ1-1; TRBD1 is a possible D gene (5 bases). CDR1 is SQVTM and CDR2 is ANQGSEA in the germline V gene. The CDR3 loop spans 12 amino acids.

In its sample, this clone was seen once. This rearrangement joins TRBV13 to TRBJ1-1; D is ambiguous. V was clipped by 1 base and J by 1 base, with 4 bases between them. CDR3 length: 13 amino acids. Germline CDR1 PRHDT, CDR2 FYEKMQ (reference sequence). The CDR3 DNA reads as TGTGCCAGCAGCTTAGATGGGAACACTGAAGCTTTCTTT. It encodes CASSLDGNTEAFF.

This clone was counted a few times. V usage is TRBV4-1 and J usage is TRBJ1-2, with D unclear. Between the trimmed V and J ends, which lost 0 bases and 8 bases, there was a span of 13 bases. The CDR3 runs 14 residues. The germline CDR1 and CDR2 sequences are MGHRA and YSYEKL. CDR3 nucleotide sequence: TGCGCCAGCAGCCAAGACCCCCAGCTGGGGGGCTACACCTTC. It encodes CASSQDPQLGGYTF.

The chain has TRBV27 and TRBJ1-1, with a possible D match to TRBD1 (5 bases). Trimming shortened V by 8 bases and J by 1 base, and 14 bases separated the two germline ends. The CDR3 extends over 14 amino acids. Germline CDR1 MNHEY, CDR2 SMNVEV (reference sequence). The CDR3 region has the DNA TGTGCCAGCTGGCCGCTGGGGGGGAACACTGAAGCTTTCTTT. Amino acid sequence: CASWPLGGNTEAFF.

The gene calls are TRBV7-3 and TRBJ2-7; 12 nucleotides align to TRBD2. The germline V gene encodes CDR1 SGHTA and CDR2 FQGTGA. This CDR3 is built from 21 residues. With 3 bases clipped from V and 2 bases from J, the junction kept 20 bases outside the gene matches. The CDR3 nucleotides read TGTGCCAGCAGCTTGTCAGGACTAGCGGGACCACCAAGTACTCTCCCCTACGAGCAGTACTTC. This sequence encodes CASSLSGLAGPPSTLPYEQYF.

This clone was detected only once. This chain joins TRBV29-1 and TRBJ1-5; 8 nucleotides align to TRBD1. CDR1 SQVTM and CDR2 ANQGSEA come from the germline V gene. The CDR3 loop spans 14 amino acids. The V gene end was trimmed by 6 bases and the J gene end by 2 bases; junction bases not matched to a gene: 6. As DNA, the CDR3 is TGCAGCGTCAGGACAGGGTTTGGCAATCAGCCCCAGCATTTT. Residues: CSVRTGFGNQPQHF.

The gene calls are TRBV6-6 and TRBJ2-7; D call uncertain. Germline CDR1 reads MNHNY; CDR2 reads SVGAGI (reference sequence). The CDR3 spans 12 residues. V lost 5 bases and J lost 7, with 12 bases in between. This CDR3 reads CASSTRPTEQYF. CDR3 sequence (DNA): TGTGCCAGCAGTACACGGCCTACGGAGCAGTACTTC.

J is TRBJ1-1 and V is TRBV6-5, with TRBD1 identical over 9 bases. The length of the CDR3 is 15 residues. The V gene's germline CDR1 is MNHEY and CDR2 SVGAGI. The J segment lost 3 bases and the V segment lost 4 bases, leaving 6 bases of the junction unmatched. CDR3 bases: TGTGCCAGCAGTTCACCCGGGACAGGGTACACTGAAGCTTTCTTT. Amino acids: CASSSPGTGYTEAFF.

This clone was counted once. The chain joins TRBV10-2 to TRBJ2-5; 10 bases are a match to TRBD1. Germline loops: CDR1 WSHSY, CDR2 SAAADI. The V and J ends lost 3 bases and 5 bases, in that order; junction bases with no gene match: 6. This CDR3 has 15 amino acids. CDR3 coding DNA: TGCGCCAGCAGTGATGGGACAGGGGTTTGGGAGACCCAGTACTTC. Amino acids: CASSDGTGVWETQYF.

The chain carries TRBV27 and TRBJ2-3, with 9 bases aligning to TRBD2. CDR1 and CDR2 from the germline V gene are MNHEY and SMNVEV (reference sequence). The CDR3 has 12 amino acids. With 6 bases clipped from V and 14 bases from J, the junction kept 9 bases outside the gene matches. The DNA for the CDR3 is TGTGCCAGCAGAACTAGCGGGTTGACCCTGTATTTT. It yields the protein CASRTSGLTLYF.

The chain's CDR3 is CASSPDRISSYNEQFF. The CDR3 nucleotides are TGCGCCAGCAGCCCAGACAGAATAAGCTCCTACAATGAGCAGTTCTTC. V usage is TRBV5-1 and J usage is TRBJ2-1, with D perhaps TRBD1 (5 bases). The CDR3 sequence is 16 residues long. Trimming removed 4 bases from V and 0 bases from J, with 14 bases in between. Germline V CDR1 and CDR2: SGHRS, YFSETQ.

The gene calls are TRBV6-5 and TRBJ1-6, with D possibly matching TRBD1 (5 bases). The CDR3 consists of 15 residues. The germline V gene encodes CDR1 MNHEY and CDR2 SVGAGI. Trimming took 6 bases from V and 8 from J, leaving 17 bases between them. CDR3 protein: CASRSPGGGHSPLHF. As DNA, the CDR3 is TGTGCCAGCAGAAGCCCCGGGGGAGGTCATTCACCCCTCCACTTT.

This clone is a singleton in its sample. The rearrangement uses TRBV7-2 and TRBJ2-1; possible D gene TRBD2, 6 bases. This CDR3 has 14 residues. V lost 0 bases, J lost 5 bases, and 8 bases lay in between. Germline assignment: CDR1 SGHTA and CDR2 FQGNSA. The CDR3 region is CASSLATGDNEQFF. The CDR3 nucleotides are TGTGCCAGCAGCTTAGCAACGGGGGACAATGAGCAGTTCTTC.

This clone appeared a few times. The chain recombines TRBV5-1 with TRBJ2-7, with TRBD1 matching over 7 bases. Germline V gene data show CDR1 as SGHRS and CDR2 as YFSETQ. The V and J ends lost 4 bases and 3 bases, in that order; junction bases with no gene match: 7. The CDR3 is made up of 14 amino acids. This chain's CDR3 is CASSRETGFYEQYF. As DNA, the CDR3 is TGCGCCAGCAGCAGAGAGACAGGGTTCTACGAGCAGTACTTC.

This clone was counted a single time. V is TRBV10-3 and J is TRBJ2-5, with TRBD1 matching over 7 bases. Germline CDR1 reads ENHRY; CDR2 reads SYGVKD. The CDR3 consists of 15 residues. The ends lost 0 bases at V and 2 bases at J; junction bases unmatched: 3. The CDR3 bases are TGTGCCATCAGTGAGTCGGGACAGCCTCAAGAGACCCAGTACTTC. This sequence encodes CAISESGQPQETQYF.

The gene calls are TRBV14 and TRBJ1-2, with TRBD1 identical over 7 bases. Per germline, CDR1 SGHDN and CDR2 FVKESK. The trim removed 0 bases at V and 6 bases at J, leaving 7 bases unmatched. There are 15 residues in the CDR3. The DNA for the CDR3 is TGTGCCAGCAGCCAAGATCGGCAGGGGGGCGATGGCTACACCTTC. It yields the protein CASSQDRQGGDGYTF.

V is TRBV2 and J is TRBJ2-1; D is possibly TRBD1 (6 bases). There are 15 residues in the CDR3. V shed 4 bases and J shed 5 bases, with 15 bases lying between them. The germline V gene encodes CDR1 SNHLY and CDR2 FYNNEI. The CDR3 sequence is CASSGGQGVNNEQFF. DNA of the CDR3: TGTGCCAGCAGTGGGGGGCAGGGAGTGAACAATGAGCAGTTCTTC. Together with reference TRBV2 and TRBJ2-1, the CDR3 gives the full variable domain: EPEVTQTPSHQVTQMGQEVILRCVPISNHLYFYWYRQILGQKVEFLVSFYNNEISEKSEIFDDQFSVERPDGSNFTLKIRSTKLEDSAMYFCASSGGQGVNNEQFFGPGTRLTVL.

DNA of the CDR3: TGTGCCAGCAGTGAAGGGAGAACAGATACGCAGTATTTT. It is translated as CASSEGRTDTQYF. The genes are TRBV2 and TRBJ2-3; no reliable D call. The germline V gene has CDR1 SNHLY and CDR2 FYNNEI. This CDR3 has 13 residues. V dropped 1 base and J dropped 3 bases, with 5 bases sitting between them.

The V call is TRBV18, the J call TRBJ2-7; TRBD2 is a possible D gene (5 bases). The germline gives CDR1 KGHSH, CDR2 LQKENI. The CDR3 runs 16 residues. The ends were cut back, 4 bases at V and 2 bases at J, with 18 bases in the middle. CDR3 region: CASSRAAATRTYEQYF. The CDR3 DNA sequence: TGTGCCAGCTCACGTGCAGCGGCAACTCGAACCTACGAGCAGTACTTC.

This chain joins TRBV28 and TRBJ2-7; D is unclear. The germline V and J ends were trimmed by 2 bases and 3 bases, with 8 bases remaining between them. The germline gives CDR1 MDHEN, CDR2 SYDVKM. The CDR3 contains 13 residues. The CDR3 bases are TGTGCCAGCAGTTTAGGCAGTCACTACGAGCAGTACTTC. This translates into CASSLGSHYEQYF.

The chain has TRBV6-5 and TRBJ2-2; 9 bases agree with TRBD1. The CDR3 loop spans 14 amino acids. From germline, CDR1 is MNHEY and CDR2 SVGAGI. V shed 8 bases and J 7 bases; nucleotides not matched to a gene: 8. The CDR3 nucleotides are TGTGCCAGCTTGAACAGGGGGCAGCTCGGGGAGCTGTTTTTT. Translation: CASLNRGQLGELFF.

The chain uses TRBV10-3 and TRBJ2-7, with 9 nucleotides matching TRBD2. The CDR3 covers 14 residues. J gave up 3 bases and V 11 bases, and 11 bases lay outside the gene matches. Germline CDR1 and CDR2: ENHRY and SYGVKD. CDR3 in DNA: TGTGCCCTAGACCAAGCGGGAGGCTTCTACGAGCAGTACTTC. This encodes CALDQAGGFYEQYF.

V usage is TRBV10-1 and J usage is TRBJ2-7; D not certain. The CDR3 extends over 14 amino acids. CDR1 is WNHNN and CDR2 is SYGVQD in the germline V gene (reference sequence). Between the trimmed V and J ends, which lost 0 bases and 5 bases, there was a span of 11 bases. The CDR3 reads CASSESGRLDEQYF. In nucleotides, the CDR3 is TGCGCCAGCAGTGAGTCGGGCAGGCTCGACGAGCAGTACTTC.